What follows describes a single T cell receptor beta chain. The antigen is undetermined. This record comes from a study of a mutant IDH1 vaccine in newly diagnosed glioma. Turning to the study itself: Mean patient age was around 40 years; about 60% were male and roughly 38% female. Earlier therapy was either radiotherapy, temozolomide, or both, and most got both.

Only in-frame clones appear in the TCRdb table, and some are missing; sequencing was by immunoSEQ multiplex PCR. The table lists about 60,000 clones, approximately 80% of them singletons. There are 16 residues in the CDR3. Germline V gives CDR1 WSHSY, CDR2 SAAADI. The J segment lost 2 bases and the V segment lost 7 bases, leaving 11 bases of the junction unmatched. Regarding time point: week 35, safety follow-up. Every vaccination contained 300 ug of the mutant IDH1 20-mer peptide and was paired with topical imiquimod. The TCR sequence derives from a man aged 25 to 40 with glioma. V is TRBV10-2 and J is TRBJ1-5; 7 bases fit TRBD1. The material was PBMCs, obtained from a glioma patient whose treatment included an IDH1 peptide vaccine. CDR3 DNA: TGCGCCAGCAACAACCAGGGGGGGGACCGCAATCAGCCCCAGCATTTT. It codes for CASNNQGGDRNQPQHF.